One T cell receptor beta chain is described in this entry. The antigen is not known. CDR3 size: 16 residues. The J segment lost 0 bases and the V segment lost 8 bases, leaving 11 bases of the junction unmatched. Germline CDR1 and CDR2: KGHSH and LQKENI. These data are taken from a study of T cell responses to AZD1222 COVID-19 vaccine. Sequencing used immunoSEQ multiplex PCR; TCRdb keeps in-frame clones, though not all of them. The top ten clones hold roughly 3% of a sample with tens of thousands of clones, 80% to 95% of them seen once. Findings and caveats of the study: Spike-specific TCR breadth and depth went up after people got two AZD1222 doses. Baseline seropositivity characterized only a handful of AZD1222 recipients. In a largely white British group with more females than males, clonal diversity was possibly underestimated.

Here the sequenced sample was peripheral blood, taken 28 days after the second AZD1222 dose. The chain combines TRBV18 with TRBJ2-3, with 7 bases lining up with TRBD2. The clonotype comes from an adult who received the AZD1222 COVID-19 vaccine. The CDR3 spells CASHGTTHTSTDTQYF. In DNA form, the CDR3 reads TGTGCCAGCCACGGGACTACCCATACTAGCACAGATACGCAGTATTTT.